Listed below are T cell receptor beta chains from one sample, sequenced in a study of blood T cell repertoires in COVID-19. Some clones are missing from TCRdb's copy, which holds only in-frame ones; the method was immunoSEQ multiplex PCR. The data show 150,000 to 250,000 clones, roughly 80% seen once. The sample consisted of PBMCs or T cells enriched from blood (not recorded which). The source of these receptors is a man aged 35-49 years who had recovered from COVID-19. Each CDR3 is given with its conserved first and last residue. D genes are given only for firm matches. Clone size is given for some rows only: seen once, a few or many times, or a class if the clone is expanded.

D gene	clone size	J gene	V gene	CDR3 protein	CDR3 DNA
-	-	TRBJ1-1	TRBV25-1	CASSESRRGEAFF	TGTGCCAGCAGTGAATCCCGGAGGGGTGAAGCTTTCTTT
TRBD1	-	TRBJ1-2	TRBV2	CASPWTGGIDGYTF	TGTGCCAGCCCTTGGACAGGGGGCATCGATGGCTACACCTTC
-	few	TRBJ1-1	TRBV4-3	CASSQQGIKRATEAFF	TGCGCCAGCAGCCAACAGGGAATAAAACGGGCCACTGAAGCTTTCTTT
TRBD2	many	TRBJ2-7	TRBV24-1	CATSDWEGRGQYF	TGTGCCACCAGTGATTGGGAGGGACGCGGGCAGTACTTC
TRBD1	-	TRBJ1-6	TRBV19	CASSTYRGQDSPLHF	TGTGCCAGTAGTACCTACAGGGGGCAGGATTCACCCCTCCACTTT
TRBD1	-	TRBJ2-7	TRBV15	CATSRDRVLEQYF	TGTGCCACCAGCAGGGACAGGGTCCTGGAGCAGTACTTC
TRBD1	-	TRBJ1-2	TRBV6-1	CASSGPIWTGSGYGYTF	TGTGCCAGCAGTGGACCCATCTGGACAGGCTCGGGCTATGGCTACACCTTC
-	few	TRBJ1-4	TRBV7-6	CASSFQTGNPNEKLFF	TGTGCCAGCAGCTTCCAAACAGGGAACCCTAATGAAAAACTGTTTTTT
TRBD1	once	TRBJ1-2	TRBV6-5	CASLRDRGQVGGYTF	TGTGCCAGCCTTCGGGACAGGGGGCAAGTAGGTGGCTACACCTTC
-	-	TRBJ1-5	TRBV19	CASSIEGSRSYIQSNQPQHF	TGTGCCAGTAGTATAGAAGGCTCTAGGTCCTACATTCAAAGCAATCAGCCCCAGCATTTT
-	-	TRBJ2-6	TRBV6-4	CASSERGASGANVLTF	TGTGCCAGCAGTGAACGGGGGGCCTCTGGGGCCAACGTCCTGACTTTC
-	-	TRBJ1-2	TRBV4-2	CASSQSDFIYGYTF	TGTGCCAGCAGCCAATCAGACTTTATCTATGGCTACACCTTC
-	once	TRBJ1-6	TRBV13	CASSFSDSPLHF	TGTGCCAGCAGCTTTTCGGATTCACCCCTCCACTTT
-	-	TRBJ1-4	TRBV19	CASSSLTGKLFF	TGTGCCAGTAGTTCCTTGACCGGGAAACTGTTTTTT
-	-	TRBJ1-4	TRBV12-3/TRBV12-4	CASSQGLWEKLFF	TGTGCCAGCAGTCAGGGGCTCTGGGAAAAACTGTTTTTT
-	-	TRBJ2-2	TRBV9	CASSSGTSNTGELFF	TGTGCCAGCAGCTCCGGGACATCGAACACCGGGGAGCTGTTTTTT
-	-	TRBJ1-4	TRBV4-1	CASSQDPGRAREKLFF	TGCGCCAGCAGCCAAGATCCGGGGAGGGCCCGTGAAAAACTGTTTTTT
TRBD2	-	TRBJ2-3	TRBV10-3	CAISSPSGASSTDTQYF	TGTGCCATCAGTTCGCCCAGCGGGGCTTCTAGCACAGATACGCAGTATTTT
TRBD1	-	TRBJ1-1	TRBV19	CASSRTGWNTEAFF	TGTGCCAGTAGTAGGACAGGGTGGAACACTGAAGCTTTCTTT